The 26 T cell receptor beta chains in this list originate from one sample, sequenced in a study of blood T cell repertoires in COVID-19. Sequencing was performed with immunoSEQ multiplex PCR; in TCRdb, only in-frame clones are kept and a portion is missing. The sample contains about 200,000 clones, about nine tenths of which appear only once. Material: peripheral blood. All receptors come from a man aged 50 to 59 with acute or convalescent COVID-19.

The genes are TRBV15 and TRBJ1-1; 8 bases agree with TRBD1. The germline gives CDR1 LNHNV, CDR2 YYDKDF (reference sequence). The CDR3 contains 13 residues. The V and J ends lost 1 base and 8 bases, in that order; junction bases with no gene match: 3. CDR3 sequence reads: CATSRARDREAFF. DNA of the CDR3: TGTGCCACCAGCAGAGCAAGGGACAGGGAAGCTTTCTTT. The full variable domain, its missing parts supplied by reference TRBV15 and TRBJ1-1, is DAMVIQNPRYQVTQFGKPVTLSCSQTLNHNVMYWYQQKSSQAPKLLFHYYDKDFNNEADTPDNFQSRRPNTSFCFLDIRSPGLGDTAMYLCATSRARDREAFFGQGTRLTVV.

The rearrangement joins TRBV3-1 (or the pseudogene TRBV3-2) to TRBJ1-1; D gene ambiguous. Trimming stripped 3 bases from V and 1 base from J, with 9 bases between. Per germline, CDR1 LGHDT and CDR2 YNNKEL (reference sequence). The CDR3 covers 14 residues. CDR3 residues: CASSQATANTEAFF. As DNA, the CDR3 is TGTGCCAGCAGCCAGGCTACAGCGAACACTGAAGCTTTCTTT.

The CDR3 protein is CASSLQGTNTEAFF. Here the CDR3 DNA reads TGTGCCAGCAGCTTGCAGGGGACGAACACTGAAGCTTTCTTT. The chain recombines TRBV5-4 with TRBJ1-1; tentatively, D is TRBD1 (6 bases). V lost 1 base and J 1 base, leaving 8 bases between the germline ends. The CDR3 contains 14 residues. Germline V gene sequence: CDR1 SGHNT, CDR2 YYREEE (reference sequence). The full variable domain, rest sourced from reference TRBV5-4 and TRBJ1-1, is ETGVTQSPTHLIKTRGQQVTLRCSSQSGHNTVSWYQQALGQGPQFIFQYYREEENGRGNFPPRFSGLQFPNYSSELNVNALELDDSALYLCASSLQGTNTEAFFGQGTRLTVV.

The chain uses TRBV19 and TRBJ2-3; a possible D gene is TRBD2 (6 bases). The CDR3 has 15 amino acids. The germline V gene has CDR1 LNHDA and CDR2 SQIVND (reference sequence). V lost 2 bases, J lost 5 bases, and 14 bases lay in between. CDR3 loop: CASSITGTFGDTQYF. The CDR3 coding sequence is TGTGCCAGTAGTATAACCGGGACTTTTGGAGATACGCAGTATTTT. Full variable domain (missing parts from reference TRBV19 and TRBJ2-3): DGGITQSPKYLFRKEGQNVTLSCEQNLNHDAMYWYRQDPGQGLRLIYYSQIVNDFQKGDIAEGYSVSREKKESFPLTVTSAQKNPTAFYLCASSITGTFGDTQYFGPGTRLTVL.

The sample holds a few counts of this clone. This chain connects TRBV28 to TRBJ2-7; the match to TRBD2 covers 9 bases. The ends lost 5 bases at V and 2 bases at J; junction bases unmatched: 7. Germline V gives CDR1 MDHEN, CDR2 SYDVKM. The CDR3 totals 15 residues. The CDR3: CASSVAGAGPYEQYF. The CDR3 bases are TGTGCCAGCAGTGTAGCGGGAGCGGGACCCTACGAGCAGTACTTC.

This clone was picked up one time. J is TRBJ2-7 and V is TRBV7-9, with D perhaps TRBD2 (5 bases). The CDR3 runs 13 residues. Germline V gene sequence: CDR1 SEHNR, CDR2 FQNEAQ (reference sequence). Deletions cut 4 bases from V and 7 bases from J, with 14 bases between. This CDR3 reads CASSSRGSREQYF. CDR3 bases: TGTGCCAGCAGCTCCCGGGGAAGTAGGGAGCAGTACTTC.

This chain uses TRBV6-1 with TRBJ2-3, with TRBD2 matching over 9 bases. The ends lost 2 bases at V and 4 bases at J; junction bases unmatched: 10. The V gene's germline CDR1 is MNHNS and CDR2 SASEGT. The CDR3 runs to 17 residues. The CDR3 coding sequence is TGTGCCAGCAGTGAATTTTCGGCGGGGGGGGTTGCAGATACGCAGTATTTT. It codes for CASSEFSAGGVADTQYF.

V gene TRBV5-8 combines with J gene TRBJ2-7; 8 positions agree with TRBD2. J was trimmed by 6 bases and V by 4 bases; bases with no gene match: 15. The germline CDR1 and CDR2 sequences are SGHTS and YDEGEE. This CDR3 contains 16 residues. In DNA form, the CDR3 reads TGTGCCAGCAGCCAAGACGGTCTAGCGGGTATATTCGAGCAGTACGTC. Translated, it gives CASSQDGLAGIFEQYV.

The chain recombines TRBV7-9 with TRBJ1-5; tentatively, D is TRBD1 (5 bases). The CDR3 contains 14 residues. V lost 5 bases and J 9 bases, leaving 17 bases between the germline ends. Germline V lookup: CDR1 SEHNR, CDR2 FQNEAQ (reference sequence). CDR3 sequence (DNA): TGTGCCAGCAGCCCGGGCCTTACAGGCAGGCCCCAGCATTTT. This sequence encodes CASSPGLTGRPQHF.

The CDR3 sequence is CASSLEGGQPPEKLFF. The CDR3 DNA reads as TGTGCCAGCAGCTTAGAAGGTGGACAGCCCCCTGAAAAACTGTTTTTT. The genes are TRBV7-6 and TRBJ1-4, with D perhaps matching TRBD1 (6 bases). V was cut by 1 base and J by 7 bases, with 16 bases left in between. The CDR3 loop spans 16 amino acids. CDR1 is SGHVS, CDR2 FNYEAQ, per germline.

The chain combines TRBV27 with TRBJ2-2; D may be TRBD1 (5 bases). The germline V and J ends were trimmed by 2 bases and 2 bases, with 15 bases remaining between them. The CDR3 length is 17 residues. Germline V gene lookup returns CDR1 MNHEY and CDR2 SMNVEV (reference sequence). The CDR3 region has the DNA TGTGCCAGCAGTTTAAGGTTAAGGGGCCATAACACCGGGGAGCTGTTTTTT. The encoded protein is CASSLRLRGHNTGELFF.

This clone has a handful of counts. This chain's CDR3 is CASSEPTSGGYTGELFF. CDR3 DNA sequence: TGTGCCAGCAGTGAACCCACTAGCGGGGGTTACACCGGGGAGCTGTTTTTT. The chain joins TRBV25-1 to TRBJ2-2, with 11 bases lining up with TRBD2. V trimming: 2 bases; J trimming: 3 bases; junction bases outside the gene matches: 5. Germline CDR1 is MGHDK and CDR2 is SYGVNS. The CDR3 is 17 residues long.

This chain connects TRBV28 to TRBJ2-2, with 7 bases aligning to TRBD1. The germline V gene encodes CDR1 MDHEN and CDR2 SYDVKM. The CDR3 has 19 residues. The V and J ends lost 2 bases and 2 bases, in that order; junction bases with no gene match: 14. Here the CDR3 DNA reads TGTGCCAGCAGTTTACCAACTTTTAACAGGGGCCTTAACACCGGGGAGCTGTTTTTT. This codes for CASSLPTFNRGLNTGELFF.

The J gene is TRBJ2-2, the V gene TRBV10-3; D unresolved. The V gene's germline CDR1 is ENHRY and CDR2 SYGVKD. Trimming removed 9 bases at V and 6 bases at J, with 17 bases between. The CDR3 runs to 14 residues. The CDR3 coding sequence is TGTGCCATATCTACAGATGACGTGCCCGGGGAGCTGTTTTTT. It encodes CAISTDDVPGELFF.

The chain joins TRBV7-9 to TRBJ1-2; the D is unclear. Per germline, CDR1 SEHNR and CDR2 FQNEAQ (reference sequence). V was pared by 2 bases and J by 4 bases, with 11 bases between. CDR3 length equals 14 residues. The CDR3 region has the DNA TGTGCCAGCAGCTTAATCGAACAGCTCTATGGCTACACCTTC. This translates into CASSLIEQLYGYTF.

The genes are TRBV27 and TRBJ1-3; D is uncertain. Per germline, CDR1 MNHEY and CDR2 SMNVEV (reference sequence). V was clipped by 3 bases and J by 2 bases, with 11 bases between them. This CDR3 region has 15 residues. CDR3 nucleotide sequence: TGTGCCAGCAGTTTGCGCGGCGGGGCTGGAAACACCATATATTTT. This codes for CASSLRGGAGNTIYF.

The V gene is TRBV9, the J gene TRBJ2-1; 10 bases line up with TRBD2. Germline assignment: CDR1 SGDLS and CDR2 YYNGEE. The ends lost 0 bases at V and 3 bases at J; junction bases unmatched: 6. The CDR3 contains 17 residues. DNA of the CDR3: TGTGCCAGCAGCGTAGGTCTAGCGGGAGCTTTCTACAATGAGCAGTTCTTC. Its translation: CASSVGLAGAFYNEQFF.

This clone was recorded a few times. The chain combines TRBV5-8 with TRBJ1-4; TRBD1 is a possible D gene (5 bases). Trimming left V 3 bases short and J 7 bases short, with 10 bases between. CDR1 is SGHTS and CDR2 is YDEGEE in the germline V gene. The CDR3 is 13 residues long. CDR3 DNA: TGTGCCAGCAGCTCCCAGGGTGTTGAAAAACTGTTTTTT. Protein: CASSSQGVEKLFF.

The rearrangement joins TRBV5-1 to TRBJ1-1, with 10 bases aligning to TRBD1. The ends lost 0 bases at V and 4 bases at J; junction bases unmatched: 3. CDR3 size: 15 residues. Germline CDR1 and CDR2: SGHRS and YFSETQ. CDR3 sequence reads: CASSLAGTGATEAFF. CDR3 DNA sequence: TGCGCCAGCAGCTTGGCCGGGACAGGGGCCACTGAAGCTTTCTTT.

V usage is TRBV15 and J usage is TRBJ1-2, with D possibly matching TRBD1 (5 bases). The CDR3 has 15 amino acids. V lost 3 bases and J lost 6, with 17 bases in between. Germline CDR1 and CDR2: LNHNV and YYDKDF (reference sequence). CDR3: CATSRPGRGNDGYTF. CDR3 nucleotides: TGTGCCACCAGCAGGCCCGGTCGGGGGAACGATGGCTACACCTTC.

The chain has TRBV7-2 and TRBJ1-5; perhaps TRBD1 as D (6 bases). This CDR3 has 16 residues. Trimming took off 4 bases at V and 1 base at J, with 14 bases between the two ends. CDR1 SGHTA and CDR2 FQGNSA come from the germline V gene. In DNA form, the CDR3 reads TGTGCCAGCAGCTCACAGGGACGTGGAAGCAATCAGCCCCAGCATTTT. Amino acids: CASSSQGRGSNQPQHF.

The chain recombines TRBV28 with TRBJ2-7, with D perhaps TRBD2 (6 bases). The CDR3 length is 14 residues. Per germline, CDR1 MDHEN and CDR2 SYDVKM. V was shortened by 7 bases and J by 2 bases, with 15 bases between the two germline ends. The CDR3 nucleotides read TGTGCCAGCACTATGGGAGGCTTTCCCTACGAGCAGTACTTC. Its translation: CASTMGGFPYEQYF.

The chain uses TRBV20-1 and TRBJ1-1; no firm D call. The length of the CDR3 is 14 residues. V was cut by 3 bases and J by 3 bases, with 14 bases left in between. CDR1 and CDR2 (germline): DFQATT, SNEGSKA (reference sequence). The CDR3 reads CSASPGPSHTEAFF. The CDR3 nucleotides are TGCAGTGCTAGTCCGGGTCCTTCTCACACTGAAGCTTTCTTT.

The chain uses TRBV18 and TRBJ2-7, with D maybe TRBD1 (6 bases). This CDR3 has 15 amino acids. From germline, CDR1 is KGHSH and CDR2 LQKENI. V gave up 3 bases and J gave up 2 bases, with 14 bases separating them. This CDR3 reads CASSPADRFTYEQYF. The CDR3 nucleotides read TGTGCCAGCTCACCGGCTGACAGGTTCACCTACGAGCAGTACTTC.

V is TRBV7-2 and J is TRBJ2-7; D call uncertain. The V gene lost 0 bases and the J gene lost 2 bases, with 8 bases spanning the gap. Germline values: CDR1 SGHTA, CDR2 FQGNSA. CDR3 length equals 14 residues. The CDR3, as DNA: TGTGCCAGCAGCTTAGCGAGGTCTGCCTACGAGCAGTACTTC. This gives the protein CASSLARSAYEQYF.

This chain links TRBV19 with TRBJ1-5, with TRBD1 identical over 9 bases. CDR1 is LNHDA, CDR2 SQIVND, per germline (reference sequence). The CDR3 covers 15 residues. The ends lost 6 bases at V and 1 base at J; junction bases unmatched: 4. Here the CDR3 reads CASRTGTGSNQPQHF. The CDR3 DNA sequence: TGTGCCAGTAGGACCGGGACAGGGAGCAATCAGCCCCAGCATTTT.